The rows below give T cell receptor beta chains drawn from one sample of a study of T cells in Graves' hyperthyroidism and ophthalmopathy. MiXCR, run by TCRdb on the multiplex PCR reads, gives a single entry per CDR3 protein. The data contain 380,000 or so distinct CDR3 sequences, under 20% of them singletons. The sequenced sample was blood. Source of these receptors: a woman aged 18-35 years with Graves' hyperthyroidism. Both conserved end residues are part of each CDR3. The D gene is left open where the match is weak. Size tells how often a clone was seen (once, few, many) or the class of an expanded clone, and some rows leave it out.

abundance: many; j_gene: TRBJ1-1; d_gene: -; v_gene: TRBV5-6; CDR3aa: CATHRHLNTEAFF; CDR3nt: TGTGCCACCCACAGGCATCTGAACACTGAAGCTTTCTTT
abundance: many; j_gene: TRBJ1-5; d_gene: -; v_gene: TRBV20-1; CDR3aa: CSASGEVRNQPQHF; CDR3nt: TGCAGTGCTAGTGGGGAAGTACGCAATCAGCCCCAGCATTTT
abundance: many; j_gene: TRBJ1-2; d_gene: -; v_gene: TRBV5-1; CDR3aa: CASSLAGRGYTF; CDR3nt: TGCGCCAGCAGCTTGGCCGGGCGGGGCTACACCTTC
abundance: few; j_gene: TRBJ1-5; d_gene: -; v_gene: TRBV6-5; CDR3aa: CASSYSGGVVEPQHF; CDR3nt: TGTGCCAGCAGTTACTCGGGAGGGGTCGTTGAGCCCCAGCATTTT
abundance: many; j_gene: TRBJ2-7; d_gene: -; v_gene: TRBV6-1; CDR3aa: CASSVNYEQYF; CDR3nt: TGTGCCAGCAGTGTAAACTACGAGCAGTACTTC
abundance: -; j_gene: TRBJ1-5; d_gene: -; v_gene: TRBV2; CDR3aa: CASRRVGQPQHF; CDR3nt: TGTGCCAGCAGGAGGGTCGGTCAGCCCCAGCATTTT
abundance: many; j_gene: TRBJ2-5; d_gene: -; v_gene: TRBV28; CDR3aa: CASSASLTDQYF; CDR3nt: TGTGCCAGCAGTGCCAGTCTAACCGACCAGTACTTC
abundance: many; j_gene: TRBJ2-2; d_gene: -; v_gene: TRBV12-3/TRBV12-4; CDR3aa: CASSIQGTNTGELFF; CDR3nt: TGTGCCAGCAGTATACAGGGCACGAACACCGGGGAGCTGTTTTTT
abundance: few; j_gene: TRBJ2-2; d_gene: TRBD1; v_gene: TRBV12-3/TRBV12-4; CDR3aa: CASSLQDRGRIGELFF; CDR3nt: TGTGCCAGCAGTTTACAGGACAGGGGGCGCATCGGGGAGCTGTTTTTT
abundance: many; j_gene: TRBJ1-2; d_gene: -; v_gene: TRBV27; CDR3aa: CASNPGRNYGYTF; CDR3nt: TGTGCCAGCAATCCAGGGAGGAACTATGGCTACACCTTC
abundance: -; j_gene: TRBJ2-7; d_gene: TRBD1; v_gene: TRBV6-2/TRBV6-3; CDR3aa: CASSYGDRYEQYF; CDR3nt: TGTGCCAGCAGTTACGGGGACAGATACGAGCAGTACTTC
abundance: many; j_gene: TRBJ1-5; d_gene: -; v_gene: TRBV2; CDR3aa: CASSDKAGSQPQHF; CDR3nt: TGTGCCAGCAGTGACAAAGCGGGGAGTCAGCCCCAGCATTTT
abundance: few; j_gene: TRBJ1-2; d_gene: -; v_gene: TRBV18; CDR3aa: CASSPAMRAPGYTF; CDR3nt: TGTGCCAGCTCACCGGCCATGAGGGCGCCTGGCTACACCTTC
abundance: many; j_gene: TRBJ1-2; d_gene: TRBD1; v_gene: TRBV19; CDR3aa: CASSIDRGANYGYTF; CDR3nt: TGTGCCAGTAGTATCGACAGGGGGGCGAACTATGGCTACACCTTC
abundance: many; j_gene: TRBJ2-6; d_gene: TRBD1; v_gene: TRBV12-3/TRBV12-4; CDR3aa: CASRPTGTYSGANVLTF; CDR3nt: TGTGCCAGCAGACCGACAGGGACCTACTCTGGGGCCAACGTCCTGACTTTC
abundance: many; j_gene: TRBJ1-2; d_gene: -; v_gene: TRBV28; CDR3aa: CASTGRGSFYGYTF; CDR3nt: TGTGCCAGCACGGGACGGGGCTCTTTCTATGGCTACACCTTC
abundance: many; j_gene: TRBJ2-7; d_gene: TRBD1; v_gene: TRBV20-1; CDR3aa: CSARRGQTYEQYF; CDR3nt: TGCAGTGCTAGACGGGGACAGACCTACGAGCAGTACTTC
abundance: many; j_gene: TRBJ1-2; d_gene: -; v_gene: TRBV6-5; CDR3aa: CASTWGSIGLGYTF; CDR3nt: TGTGCCAGCACTTGGGGCAGCATCGGCCTCGGCTACACCTTC
abundance: many; j_gene: TRBJ2-2; d_gene: -; v_gene: TRBV19; CDR3aa: CASSIPLRGTGELFF; CDR3nt: TGTGCCAGTAGTATCCCACTACGGGGCACCGGGGAGCTGTTTTTT
abundance: once; j_gene: TRBJ2-5; d_gene: -; v_gene: TRBV11-2; CDR3aa: CASSLPGRQETQYF; CDR3nt: TGTGCCAGCAGCTTACCCGGACGCCAAGAGACCCAGTACTTC
abundance: -; j_gene: TRBJ2-7; d_gene: TRBD1; v_gene: TRBV24-1; CDR3aa: CATRGTGTASYEQYF; CDR3nt: TGTGCCACCAGAGGGACCGGGACAGCATCCTACGAGCAGTACTTC
abundance: -; j_gene: TRBJ2-5; d_gene: TRBD2; v_gene: TRBV6-5; CDR3aa: CASSYLALAGKETQYF; CDR3nt: TGTGCCAGCAGTTATCTCGCTCTAGCGGGTAAAGAGACCCAGTACTTC
abundance: many; j_gene: TRBJ1-2; d_gene: -; v_gene: TRBV7-3; CDR3aa: CASSLSPGVGYTF; CDR3nt: TGTGCCAGCAGCTTATCCCCGGGCGTGGGCTACACCTTC
abundance: many; j_gene: TRBJ2-2; d_gene: -; v_gene: TRBV5-1; CDR3aa: CASSLGWGELFF; CDR3nt: TGCGCCAGCAGCCTGGGATGGGGGGAGCTGTTTTTT
abundance: many; j_gene: TRBJ1-1; d_gene: -; v_gene: TRBV4-1; CDR3aa: CASSHGGRGAGGEAFF; CDR3nt: TGCGCCAGCAGCCACGGGGGCAGGGGCGCAGGTGGTGAAGCTTTCTTT
abundance: few; j_gene: TRBJ1-1; d_gene: -; v_gene: TRBV24-1; CDR3aa: CATKARGFTEAFF; CDR3nt: TGTGCCACCAAGGCTCGGGGGTTCACTGAAGCTTTCTTT
abundance: few; j_gene: TRBJ1-2; d_gene: -; v_gene: TRBV28; CDR3aa: CASSLITTYGYTF; CDR3nt: TGTGCCAGCAGTTTAATAACAACTTATGGCTACACCTTC
abundance: once; j_gene: TRBJ1-1; d_gene: -; v_gene: TRBV30; CDR3aa: CAWSVTKAFF; CDR3nt: TGTGCCTGGAGTGTAACAAAAGCTTTCTTT
abundance: -; j_gene: TRBJ1-1; d_gene: -; v_gene: TRBV12-3/TRBV12-4; CDR3aa: CASIRTRSTEAFF; CDR3nt: TGTGCCAGTATACGCACAAGGAGCACTGAAGCTTTCTTT
abundance: -; j_gene: TRBJ1-1; d_gene: -; v_gene: TRBV27; CDR3aa: CASRKADSLMNTEAFF; CDR3nt: TGTGCCAGCAGGAAAGCGGACAGCTTAATGAACACTGAAGCTTTCTTT
abundance: -; j_gene: TRBJ2-2; d_gene: TRBD2; v_gene: TRBV20-1; CDR3aa: CSAARLAGGRTGELFF; CDR3nt: TGCAGTGCTGCCCGACTAGCGGGGGGGCGGACCGGGGAGCTGTTTTTT
abundance: many; j_gene: TRBJ1-1; d_gene: -; v_gene: TRBV2; CDR3aa: CASIPEWHTEAFF; CDR3nt: TGTGCCAGCATCCCCGAGTGGCACACTGAAGCTTTCTTT
abundance: many; j_gene: TRBJ1-2; d_gene: -; v_gene: TRBV18; CDR3aa: CASSPPLGSNYGYTF; CDR3nt: TGTGCCAGCTCACCACCCCTCGGAAGTAACTATGGCTACACCTTC
abundance: many; j_gene: TRBJ2-7; d_gene: -; v_gene: TRBV2; CDR3aa: CASSEYPRRVSYEQYF; CDR3nt: TGTGCCAGCAGTGAATACCCGCGCAGGGTCTCCTACGAGCAGTACTTC
abundance: -; j_gene: TRBJ1-2; d_gene: -; v_gene: TRBV6-1; CDR3aa: CASGTILYGYTF; CDR3nt: TGTGCCAGCGGTACCATCCTCTATGGCTACACCTTC
abundance: many; j_gene: TRBJ1-1; d_gene: -; v_gene: TRBV19; CDR3aa: CASSIGRGTEAFF; CDR3nt: TGTGCCAGTAGTATAGGTCGGGGCACTGAAGCTTTCTTT
abundance: many; j_gene: TRBJ1-2; d_gene: -; v_gene: TRBV12-3/TRBV12-4; CDR3aa: CAILDSIYGYTF; CDR3nt: TGTGCCATCCTAGACAGCATCTATGGCTACACCTTC
abundance: -; j_gene: TRBJ2-7; d_gene: -; v_gene: TRBV6-1; CDR3aa: CASSPLPRALYEQYF; CDR3nt: TGTGCCAGCAGTCCCCTCCCTAGAGCTTTATACGAGCAGTACTTC
abundance: many; j_gene: TRBJ1-5; d_gene: -; v_gene: TRBV29-1; CDR3aa: CSVMSGSNQPQHF; CDR3nt: TGCAGCGTGATGTCAGGGTCTAATCAGCCCCAGCATTTT
abundance: -; j_gene: TRBJ1-3; d_gene: -; v_gene: TRBV12-3/TRBV12-4; CDR3aa: CASRPDSLISGNTIYF; CDR3nt: TGTGCCAGCAGACCCGACAGTCTCATCTCTGGAAACACCATATATTTT
abundance: -; j_gene: TRBJ1-2; d_gene: TRBD1; v_gene: TRBV5-1; CDR3aa: CASSLGTGTAYGYTF; CDR3nt: TGCGCCAGCAGCTTGGGGACAGGGACCGCCTATGGCTACACCTTC
abundance: many; j_gene: TRBJ1-5; d_gene: -; v_gene: TRBV6-5; CDR3aa: CASSSSGIYHQPQHF; CDR3nt: TGTGCCAGCAGTTCCTCGGGGATCTACCATCAGCCCCAGCATTTT
abundance: many; j_gene: TRBJ1-1; d_gene: TRBD1; v_gene: TRBV27; CDR3aa: CASLKQGRGEAFF; CDR3nt: TGTGCCAGCCTTAAACAGGGGAGGGGTGAAGCTTTCTTT
abundance: many; j_gene: TRBJ1-1; d_gene: -; v_gene: TRBV6-1; CDR3aa: CASSEAGVFGTEAFF; CDR3nt: TGTGCCAGCAGTGAGGCAGGGGTCTTTGGGACTGAAGCTTTCTTT
abundance: many; j_gene: TRBJ2-2; d_gene: -; v_gene: TRBV7-3; CDR3aa: CASSLSGVVTGELFF; CDR3nt: TGTGCCAGCAGCTTAAGCGGGGTGGTTACCGGGGAGCTGTTTTTT
abundance: -; j_gene: TRBJ2-5; d_gene: TRBD2; v_gene: TRBV5-1; CDR3aa: CASSTPRGGQETQYF; CDR3nt: TGCGCCAGCAGCACCCCCCGGGGGGGCCAAGAGACCCAGTACTTC
abundance: once; j_gene: TRBJ2-7; d_gene: -; v_gene: TRBV6-2/TRBV6-3; CDR3aa: CASSKTGIGSYEQYF; CDR3nt: TGTGCCAGCAGTAAAACAGGGATCGGATCCTACGAGCAGTACTTC
abundance: many; j_gene: TRBJ1-1; d_gene: -; v_gene: TRBV2; CDR3aa: CAALGRKNTEAFF; CDR3nt: TGTGCCGCACTAGGACGGAAGAACACTGAAGCTTTCTTT
abundance: many; j_gene: TRBJ1-5; d_gene: -; v_gene: TRBV20-1; CDR3aa: CSVLIRGRSNQPQHF; CDR3nt: TGCAGTGTCCTTATCAGGGGCCGAAGCAATCAGCCCCAGCATTTT
abundance: many; j_gene: TRBJ1-1; d_gene: TRBD1; v_gene: TRBV7-8; CDR3aa: CASINSRDRGGTEAFF; CDR3nt: TGTGCCAGCATCAATAGCCGGGACAGGGGCGGCACTGAAGCTTTCTTT
abundance: many; j_gene: TRBJ1-5; d_gene: TRBD1; v_gene: TRBV12-3/TRBV12-4; CDR3aa: CASSRQGAWNQPQHF; CDR3nt: TGTGCCAGCAGTAGACAGGGGGCTTGGAATCAGCCCCAGCATTTT